Listed below are T cell receptor beta chains from one sample, sequenced in a study of a mutant IDH1 vaccine in newly diagnosed glioma. Antigens of these TCRs are unknown. Produced via immunoSEQ multiplex PCR; TCRdb's table is partial and in-frame only. Altogether approximately 34,000 clones are present, over 85% being singletons, with the ten largest covering about 2%. This specimen consisted of PBMCs, obtained from a glioma patient whose treatment included an IDH1 peptide vaccine. The receptors were gathered from a man in his forties or fifties with glioma. Both conserved end residues are part of each CDR3. A D gene is named only where the DNA matches it firmly. Clone size is shown for a subset of rows, as once, few, many or a class of expanded clone.

v_gene	abundance	j_gene	d_gene	CDR3aa	CDR3nt
TRBV7-2	-	TRBJ1-2	-	CASSLEGTGYGYTF	TGTGCCAGCAGCTTAGAGGGCACAGGGTATGGCTACACCTTC
TRBV16	-	TRBJ2-1	-	CASSQSRQLHNEQFF	TGTGCCAGCAGCCAATCTAGACAGCTGCACAATGAGCAGTTCTTC
TRBV2	-	TRBJ2-1	-	CASGVYNEQFF	TGTGCCAGCGGGGTTTACAATGAGCAGTTCTTC
TRBV11-2	-	TRBJ2-3	-	CASSLERGSTDTQYF	TGTGCCAGCAGCCTGGAGCGAGGGAGCACAGATACGCAGTATTTT
TRBV6-6	-	TRBJ2-5	-	CASSYGVTQYF	TGTGCCAGCAGTTACGGGGTGACCCAGTACTTC
TRBV11-2	-	TRBJ2-1	-	CASSFGSISYNEQFF	TGTGCCAGCAGCTTTGGGAGCATTTCCTACAATGAGCAGTTCTTC
TRBV7-2	-	TRBJ1-1	-	CASSLAPDILNTEAFF	TGTGCCAGCAGCTTAGCCCCGGACATACTGAACACTGAAGCTTTCTTT
TRBV5-1	-	TRBJ2-5	-	CASSLWGAGETQYF	TGCGCCAGCAGCTTATGGGGAGCCGGGGAGACCCAGTACTTC
TRBV29-1	-	TRBJ2-2	-	CSVGAGYGELFF	TGCAGCGTCGGCGCAGGGTACGGGGAGCTGTTTTTT
TRBV29-1	-	TRBJ2-1	-	CSVENPGLIDYNEQFF	TGCAGCGTTGAAAACCCCGGGTTAATTGATTACAATGAGCAGTTCTTC
TRBV7-2	-	TRBJ2-1	TRBD1	CASSLAGLTGAEQFF	TGTGCCAGCAGCTTAGCTGGGTTAACAGGGGCGGAGCAGTTCTTC
TRBV30	-	TRBJ2-2	-	CAWSVRAWPTGELFF	TGTGCCTGGAGTGTACGGGCCTGGCCCACCGGGGAGCTGTTTTTT
TRBV2	-	TRBJ1-1	-	CASSEGEAFSRTEAFF	TGTGCCAGCAGTGAGGGAGAGGCCTTCTCGCGGACTGAAGCTTTCTTT
TRBV27	-	TRBJ1-1	-	CASSFAGGEAFF	TGTGCCAGCAGCTTCGCAGGAGGTGAAGCTTTCTTT
TRBV5-6	-	TRBJ1-2	TRBD1	CASSTLLGTGGDYGYTF	TGTGCCAGCAGCACCCTCCTCGGGACAGGGGGTGACTATGGCTACACCTTC
TRBV6-1	-	TRBJ1-1	-	CASRVGMGVNTEAFF	TGTGCCAGCAGGGTGGGTATGGGGGTGAACACTGAAGCTTTCTTT
TRBV25-1	-	TRBJ2-3	TRBD2	CASSEYLGLYTDTQYF	TGTGCCAGCAGTGAATATCTGGGACTATACACAGATACGCAGTATTTT
TRBV7-9	few	TRBJ1-2	TRBD1	CASSPDGDSGYTF	TGTGCCAGCAGCCCGGACGGGGACAGTGGCTACACCTTC
TRBV19	-	TRBJ2-3	-	CASSYTSGGFTDTQYF	TGTGCCAGTAGTTATACTAGTGGCGGTTTCACAGATACGCAGTATTTT
TRBV9	once	TRBJ2-1	-	CASSVAGAGNEQFF	TGTGCCAGCAGCGTAGCGGGAGCGGGTAATGAGCAGTTCTTC
TRBV4-2	-	TRBJ2-7	-	CASSPPTSSYEQYF	TGTGCCAGCAGCCCCCCGACGAGCTCCTACGAGCAGTACTTC
TRBV11-2	-	TRBJ2-1	TRBD2	CASSLVGTSGPEQFF	TGTGCCAGCAGCTTAGTTGGGACTAGCGGGCCTGAGCAGTTCTTC
TRBV5-6	-	TRBJ2-2	-	CASSFVIGELFF	TGTGCCAGCAGCTTTGTGATCGGGGAGCTGTTTTTT
TRBV18	-	TRBJ1-6	TRBD1	CASSSESGQGNSPLHF	TGTGCCAGCTCATCGGAATCGGGACAGGGGAATTCACCCCTCCACTTT
TRBV28	-	TRBJ2-1	TRBD1	CASRHRDRGWNEQFF	TGTGCCAGCAGACACCGGGACAGGGGATGGAATGAGCAGTTCTTC
TRBV11-2	-	TRBJ1-5	TRBD1	CASSPDRVNQPQHF	TGTGCCAGCAGCCCAGACAGGGTCAATCAGCCCCAGCATTTT
TRBV10-3	-	TRBJ2-3	-	CASQGRETDTQYF	TGTGCCAGTCAGGGTCGTGAGACAGATACGCAGTATTTT
TRBV2	-	TRBJ2-7	-	CASSGAYEQYF	TGTGCCAGCAGCGGGGCGTACGAGCAGTACTTC
TRBV27	once	TRBJ1-5	-	CASRGLGNQPQHF	TGTGCCAGCAGGGGACTGGGCAATCAGCCCCAGCATTTT
TRBV7-9	-	TRBJ1-3	-	CASSPRTAGNTIYF	TGTGCCAGCAGCCCCAGGACAGCTGGAAACACCATATATTTT
TRBV7-9	-	TRBJ1-3	-	CASSFGLEGNTIYF	TGTGCCAGCAGCTTCGGCCTGGAGGGAAACACCATATATTTT
TRBV19	-	TRBJ1-1	TRBD1	CATSDRGHTEAFF	TGTGCCACTTCAGACAGGGGGCACACTGAAGCTTTCTTT
TRBV30	-	TRBJ1-5	-	CAWSVGPTSRGNQPQHF	TGTGCCTGGAGTGTAGGACCTACGTCAAGGGGCAATCAGCCCCAGCATTTT
TRBV11-2	-	TRBJ2-1	TRBD2	CASSLDTGGPVEQFF	TGTGCCAGCAGCTTAGATACGGGGGGGCCCGTTGAGCAGTTCTTC
TRBV6-5	-	TRBJ1-6	-	CASSLNFSPLHF	TGTGCCAGCAGCTTGAACTTTTCGCCCCTCCACTTT
TRBV28	few	TRBJ2-1	TRBD2	CASRAGLSSYNEQFF	TGTGCCAGCAGGGCGGGACTATCATCCTACAATGAGCAGTTCTTC
TRBV6-1	once	TRBJ1-2	-	CASSEAGRPNYGYTF	TGTGCCAGCAGTGAAGCGGGCAGGCCTAACTATGGCTATACCTTC
TRBV4-1	-	TRBJ1-2	-	CASSGNYGYTF	TGCGCCAGCAGCGGGAACTATGGCTACACCTTC